This TCR beta chain was observed in a study of blood T cell repertoires in COVID-19. Using immunoSEQ multiplex PCR, the repertoire was profiled, and TCRdb retains in-frame clones only, with some absent. The table lists a few hundred thousand clones, roughly nine tenths of them singletons. CDR1 is SGHTA and CDR2 is FQGNSA in the germline V gene. V gave up 5 bases and J gave up 6 bases; unmatched junction bases: 13. CDR3 size: 15 residues. The receptor was derived from a woman in her late teens or twenties in a cohort exposed to, infected with or recovered from COVID-19 (not recorded which). The sequenced sample consisted of PBMCs or T cells enriched from blood (not recorded which). V gene TRBV7-2 combines with J gene TRBJ2-7; 7 positions agree with TRBD2. The CDR3 nucleotides are TGTGCCAGCAGCCCGTCGCCTAGCGGCTTGCGCGAGCAGTACTTC. Translated: CASSPSPSGLREQYF. Based on the CDR3 plus reference TRBV7-2 and TRBJ2-7, the full variable domain is GAGVSQSPSNKVTEKGKDVELRCDPISGHTALYWYRQSLGQGLEFLIYFQGNSAPDKSGLPSDRFSAERTGGSVSTLTIQRTQQEDSAVYLCASSPSPSGLREQYFGPGTRLTVT.